These 9 T cell receptor beta chains share one sample of origin, sequenced in a study of cytomegalovirus exposure and HLA in healthy donors. 60 Vbeta and 13 Jbeta primers were used in PCR. The repertoire was sequenced with immunoSEQ multiplex PCR; TCRdb's copy has only in-frame clones and lacks some. The sample records 100,000 to 140,000 clones, over 80% being singletons. Material for sequencing was PBMCs. These TCRs come from a man aged 30-40 years in good health and CMV-seropositive.

J is TRBJ2-3 and V is TRBV12-5; TRBD2 agrees at 9 bases. The V gene's germline CDR1 is LGHNT and CDR2 FRNRAP. The CDR3 covers 16 residues. J was trimmed by 5 bases and V by 4 bases; bases with no gene match: 10. CDR3 nucleotides: TGTGCTAGTGGTTCGGAGGGCGGGGGGGCAGGAGATACGCAGTATTTT. This sequence encodes CASGSEGGGAGDTQYF.

This clone was counted once. The rearrangement uses TRBV20-1 and TRBJ2-5; a weak D match, TRBD1 (5 bases). The CDR3 runs to 9 residues. Germline-derived CDR1 and CDR2 are DFQATT and SNEGSKA (reference sequence). The V gene lost 6 bases and the J gene lost 11 bases, with 10 bases spanning the gap. The CDR3 DNA sequence: TGCAGTGCGGGGCATTGGCAGTACTTC. Translation: CSAGHWQYF.

The gene calls are TRBV7-2 and TRBJ2-7; D is unclear. Trimming removed 1 base at V and 3 bases at J, with 7 bases between. CDR1 is SGHTA and CDR2 is FQGNSA in the germline V gene. This CDR3 contains 13 residues. In DNA, the CDR3 is TGTGCCAGCAGCTTAGGGCAGCGCTACGAGCAGTACTTC. Its protein is CASSLGQRYEQYF.

The chain is built from TRBV19 and TRBJ2-1, with D perhaps matching TRBD2 (5 bases). Per germline, CDR1 LNHDA and CDR2 SQIVND (reference sequence). The CDR3 totals 13 residues. Between the trimmed V and J ends, which lost 5 bases and 7 bases, there was a span of 12 bases. The CDR3 DNA sequence: TGTGCCAGTAGTGCTCCCCGGAGGAATGAGCAGTTCTTC. It specifies CASSAPRRNEQFF.

The chain carries TRBV5-6 and TRBJ2-7; 8 bases align to TRBD1. The J segment lost 1 base and the V segment lost 4 bases, leaving 4 bases of the junction unmatched. The CDR3 has 14 residues. Germline CDR1 is SGHDT and CDR2 is YYEEEE. The chain's CDR3 is CASSADRVSYEQYF. As DNA, the CDR3 is TGTGCCAGCAGCGCGGACAGGGTATCCTACGAGCAGTACTTC.

The chain employs TRBV18 and TRBJ2-7; TRBD2 aligns across 14 bases. The length of the CDR3 is 17 residues. V lost 5 bases, J lost 4 bases, and 10 bases stayed unmatched. Germline V lookup: CDR1 KGHSH, CDR2 LQKENI. CDR3 in amino acids: CASSSSRTSGGMYEQYF. The CDR3 DNA is TGTGCCAGCTCATCCAGCCGGACTAGCGGGGGGATGTACGAGCAGTACTTC.

The rearrangement uses TRBV7-8 and TRBJ2-7, with D perhaps TRBD2 (6 bases). CDR3 size: 15 residues. Germline CDR1 reads SGHVS; CDR2 reads FQNEAQ. V was clipped by 5 bases and J by 0 bases, with 14 bases between them. As DNA, the CDR3 is TGTGCCAGCAGCGGGGGACTTTTGAGCTCCTACGAGCAGTACTTC. This translates into CASSGGLLSSYEQYF.

The chain couples TRBV6-5 to TRBJ1-2, with D tentatively TRBD1 (6 bases). Looked up from germline, CDR1 is MNHEY and CDR2 is SVGAGI. The V and J ends lost 2 bases and 6 bases respectively, with 13 bases between them. The CDR3 sequence is 14 residues long. CDR3 residues: CASSYGGTRNGYTF. CDR3 bases: TGTGCCAGCAGTTACGGTGGGACACGGAATGGCTACACCTTC.

The chain recombines TRBV7-2 with TRBJ1-2; 7 bases align to TRBD1. The CDR3 is made up of 15 amino acids. CDR1 is SGHTA, CDR2 FQGNSA, per germline. V was clipped by 1 base and J by 3 bases; unmatched bases: 5. The CDR3 region has the DNA TGTGCCAGCAGCTTAGACCGACAGGGACACTATGGCTACACCTTC. This encodes CASSLDRQGHYGYTF.